The present entry profiles one TCR beta chain with its context. Its specificity is not known. This entry is derived from a study of OX40 agonist ivuxolimab in advanced cancers. Study-level background: Patients' therapy was ivuxolimab, an antibody that acts as an agonist of OX40 (CD134). Two patients with cutaneous melanoma and one with hepatocellular carcinoma, three in total, showed partial responses. Whole-study findings and limits: Low normalized clonal expansion also occurred in some nonresponding patients.

TCRdb keeps only in-frame clones here, not all; method: immunoSEQ multiplex PCR. The sample lists 68,000 or so clones, roughly nine tenths occurring once. This CDR3 comprises 10 residues. V was trimmed by 6 bases and J by 3 bases, leaving 1 base between them. The source is an adult with an advanced solid tumor such as melanoma, head and neck, liver or kidney cancer. Sequencing used CD4+ or CD8+ T cells sorted from blood, obtained in a trial of the OX40 agonist ivuxolimab. This sequence joins TRBV23-1 and TRBJ2-3; D remains ambiguous. TRBV23-1 is annotated as an ORF whose role is uncertain. The CDR3 DNA is TGCGCCAGCAGGACAGATACGCAGTATTTT. Translation gives CASRTDTQYF.